Each of the 23 T cell receptor beta chains below was sequenced from the same sample in a study (TCRdb year 2016). The library was generated by 5' RACE. The run used an Illumina HiSeq 2000. In TCRdb, the public reads were trimmed at Q25 with fastp and aligned with MiXCR, with productive beta chains retained. CDR3 protein sequences are deduplicated, and each keeps its most common genes and DNA. The sample data list 450 to 700 distinct CDR3 sequences, and 8.5% to 9% of these were observed just once. 19% of the sample is in the top ten clones. The sample consisted of total memory T cells from blood PBMCs. This specimen's cell subset or site label, per the study, means: transitional memory CD4+ T cells. These receptors came from a male donor with HIV.

This clonotype is deemed large. The V and J genes are TRBV7-6 and TRBJ2-1; TRBD1 is a possible D gene (6 bases). Germline CDR1 reads SGHVS; CDR2 reads FNYEAQ. V shed 1 base and J shed 12 bases, with 16 bases lying between them. CDR3 size: 14 residues. The CDR3 reads CASSLVGAGTLQFF. DNA of the CDR3: TGTGCCAGCAGCTTAGTGGGGGCCGGGACATTGCAGTTCTTC.

Only a few counts were recorded for this clonotype. The rearrangement links TRBV6-1 to TRBJ1-2; D possibly corresponds to TRBD1 (5 bases). Germline V lookup: CDR1 MNHNS, CDR2 SASEGT. The CDR3 is made up of 13 amino acids. V was clipped by 8 bases and J by 4 bases, with 14 bases between them. The CDR3 sequence: CASSGHGAYGYTF. The CDR3 DNA reads TGTGCCAGCTCAGGACACGGAGCCTATGGCTACACCTTC.

This clonotype occurred a few times. The chain combines TRBV6-1 with TRBJ1-5, with D possibly TRBD1 on 5 matching bases. From germline, CDR1 is MNHNS and CDR2 SASEGT. With 7 bases removed from V and 0 bases from J, the gap between germline ends came to 16 bases. The CDR3 is made up of 16 amino acids. DNA for the CDR3: TGTGCCAGCATCCCCCCGGGGCAGGGTAGCAATCAGCCCCAGCATTTT. Its protein is CASIPPGQGSNQPQHF.

The chain combines TRBV29-1 with TRBJ2-3, with 12 bases matching TRBD2. The CDR3 length is 14 residues. Trimming took 3 bases from V and 11 from J; bases not matched to a gene: 9. Germline-derived CDR1 and CDR2 are SQVTM and ANQGSEA. DNA of the CDR3: TGCAGCGTTGATGGGCTAGCGGGGGGGCCTAAGCAGTATTTT. Translation: CSVDGLAGGPKQYF.

Relative to its sample, this clonotype is large. The V gene is TRBV5-1, the J gene TRBJ2-5; the match to TRBD1 covers 8 bases. In germline, CDR1 is SGHRS, CDR2 YFSETQ. CDR3 size: 17 residues. V shed 7 bases and J 1 base; nucleotides not matched to a gene: 15. The CDR3 spells CASLPLSLQGVQETQYF. The DNA for the CDR3 is TGCGCCAGCCTCCCACTTTCCCTACAGGGGGTCCAAGAGACCCAGTACTTC.

This clonotype has more than one count but fewer than ten. The chain carries TRBV5-6 and TRBJ2-7; no definite D call. From germline, CDR1 is SGHDT and CDR2 YYEEEE. CDR3 length equals 14 residues. Trimming shortened V by 3 bases and J by 2 bases, and 12 bases separated the two germline ends. The CDR3 is CASSSTSKTYEQYF. For the CDR3, the DNA is TGTGCCAGCAGCTCGACATCGAAAACCTACGAGCAGTACTTC.

This clonotype has only a few counts. The V and J genes are TRBV10-3 and TRBJ1-1; D is possibly TRBD1 (5 bases). The V end lost 5 bases, the J end lost 1 base, and 11 bases lay between the germline ends. The germline V gene has CDR1 ENHRY and CDR2 SYGVKD. The CDR3 spans 14 residues. CDR3 amino acids: CAISSQAGNTEAFF. The CDR3 coding sequence is TGTGCCATCAGTTCACAGGCGGGGAACACTGAAGCTTTCTTT.

The gene calls are TRBV2 and TRBJ2-2; 11 nucleotides line up with TRBD2. The CDR3 consists of 16 residues. Trimming took 4 bases from V and 2 from J; bases not matched to a gene: 3. Per the germline V gene, CDR1 is SNHLY and CDR2 is FYNNEI. The CDR3: CASSGSGGANTGELFF. The DNA of the CDR3 is TGTGCCAGCAGTGGTAGCGGGGGGGCCAACACCGGGGAGCTGTTTTTT.

This clonotype was detected only a few times. V gene TRBV11-1 combines with J gene TRBJ1-4; 9 nucleotides match TRBD1. The V segment lost 5 bases and the J segment 5 bases; nucleotides outside the gene matches: 9. Germline CDR1 reads SGHAT; CDR2 reads FQDESV (reference sequence). This CDR3 comprises 16 residues. CDR3 DNA sequence: TGTGCCAGCAGCGGAACCCGGGGACAGGGAAATGAAAAACTGTTTTTT. It translates to CASSGTRGQGNEKLFF.

On this clonotype itself: This may be a read error, as it is one base from a much larger clone. The chain employs TRBV7-2 and TRBJ2-6; no reliable D call. Trimming removed 4 bases from V and 2 bases from J, with 12 bases in between. Germline V gene lookup returns CDR1 SGHTA and CDR2 FQGNSA. This CDR3 contains 16 residues. In DNA form, the CDR3 reads TGTGCCAGCAGCTCAAGAGTGGTGACTGGGGCCAACGTCCTGACTTTC. Its protein product is CASSSRVVTGANVLTF.

The chain uses TRBV7-7 and TRBJ2-2; TRBD2 is a possible D gene (5 bases). There are 15 residues in the CDR3. V lost 4 bases to trimming and J lost 0 bases, with 9 bases between them. CDR1 SSHAT and CDR2 FNYEAQ come from the germline V gene (reference sequence). The CDR3 nucleotides are TGTGCCAGCAGCTCAACCGGGGCGAACACCGGGGAGCTGTTTTTT. Its protein product is CASSSTGANTGELFF.

This clonotype has just one count. The chain uses TRBV29-1 and TRBJ2-1, with 8 positions matching TRBD2. CDR3 length: 15 amino acids. The V gene end was trimmed by 3 bases and the J gene end by 6 bases; junction bases not matched to a gene: 10. The germline V gene has CDR1 SQVTM and CDR2 ANQGSEA. This chain's CDR3 is CSVEGRAGGLNEQFF. The CDR3 region has the DNA TGCAGCGTTGAGGGGCGGGCGGGAGGACTCAATGAGCAGTTCTTC.

V usage is TRBV28 and J usage is TRBJ1-3, with 8 bases aligning to TRBD1. CDR1 MDHEN and CDR2 SYDVKM come from the germline V gene. The CDR3 is 15 amino acids. Trimming at V came to 2 bases and at J to 4 bases, leaving 4 bases not matched to a gene. CDR3 in DNA: TGTGCCAGCAGTTTAAGACAGGGGAAAGGAAACACCATATATTTT. Translated, it gives CASSLRQGKGNTIYF.

By sample fraction, this clonotype is hyperexpanded. CDR3 coding DNA: TGTGCCAGCAGTTACTCGAGTCAGATGAGCTCTGGAAACACCATATATTTT. This codes for CASSYSSQMSSGNTIYF. The rearrangement joins TRBV6-5 to TRBJ1-3, with unresolved D. This CDR3 has 17 amino acids. Trimming shortened V by 0 bases and J by 0 bases, and 12 bases separated the two germline ends. Germline CDR1 is MNHEY and CDR2 is SVGAGI.

Comment on this clonotype: A clone one base away is much larger, so this may be a read error. V gene TRBV10-3 combines with J gene TRBJ2-3; D gene uncertain. Germline V gene lookup returns CDR1 ENHRY and CDR2 SYGVKD. The CDR3 has 14 amino acids. V lost 6 bases, J lost 4 bases, and 14 bases lay in between. The DNA for the CDR3 is TGTGCCATCAGCGCCACTATCGGCCCAGATACGCAGTATTTT. It encodes CAISATIGPDTQYF.

This chain connects TRBV27 to TRBJ2-7; 7 nucleotides line up with TRBD1. The germline CDR1 and CDR2 sequences are MNHEY and SMNVEV (reference sequence). This CDR3 spans 14 amino acids. J lost 0 bases, V lost 5 bases, and 4 bases had no gene match. CDR3 sequence reads: CASSDRVSSYEQYF. CDR3 nucleotides: TGTGCCAGCAGTGACAGGGTCAGCTCCTACGAGCAGTACTTC.

The V call is TRBV7-3, the J call TRBJ2-3; D is possibly TRBD2 (6 bases). The CDR3 consists of 15 residues. Between the trimmed V and J ends, which lost 5 bases and 1 base, there was a span of 13 bases. Germline CDR1 is SGHTA and CDR2 is FQGTGA. The CDR3 is CASSPDGGGTDTQYF. The CDR3 DNA sequence: TGTGCCAGCAGCCCTGACGGAGGGGGCACAGATACGCAGTATTTT.

The rearrangement uses TRBV2 and TRBJ2-3; the match to TRBD2 covers 8 bases. The CDR3 is made up of 13 amino acids. The germline V gene encodes CDR1 SNHLY and CDR2 FYNNEI. Trimming cost V 9 bases and J 5 bases; bases outside gene matches: 7. As DNA, the CDR3 is TGTGCCAGTAGCGGGGCCGCACGAGATACGCAGTATTTT. Its protein product is CASSGAARDTQYF.

This clonotype is categorized as large. V is TRBV20-1 and J is TRBJ1-4, with no clear D. Germline CDR1 is DFQATT and CDR2 is SNEGSKA (reference sequence). The CDR3 runs 12 residues. V shed 3 bases and J shed 5 bases, with 7 bases lying between them. CDR3 in DNA: TGCAGTGCTAGCCTCTCGAATGAAAAACTGTTTTTT. Translated: CSASLSNEKLFF.

The chain links TRBV12-3 or TRBV12-4 to TRBJ2-7, with 7 nucleotides matching TRBD1. J was trimmed by 0 bases and V by 4 bases; bases with no gene match: 6. The CDR3 is made up of 15 amino acids. In DNA form, the CDR3 reads TGTGCCAGCAGTTCCCCGGGACAGAGCTCCTACGAGCAGTACTTC. Translation: CASSSPGQSSYEQYF.

The chain joins TRBV10-3 to TRBJ1-1; D is unresolved. The CDR3 sequence is 15 residues long. Germline V gene sequence: CDR1 ENHRY, CDR2 SYGVKD. Trimming removed 7 bases from V and 0 bases from J, with 15 bases in between. The CDR3 protein is CAINSKISMNTEAFF. CDR3 nucleotides: TGTGCCATCAACAGCAAGATCAGCATGAACACTGAAGCTTTCTTT.

The V and J genes are TRBV2 and TRBJ2-5; TRBD1 might be the D (6 bases). Germline CDR1 SNHLY, CDR2 FYNNEI. V lost 7 bases and J 4 bases, leaving 10 bases between the germline ends. The CDR3 is made up of 12 amino acids. The CDR3 region has the DNA TGTGCCAGCAAGGGGGAAGGAGAGACCCAGTACTTC. This encodes CASKGEGETQYF.

This clonotype is large (0.1 to 1%) by share. The chain couples TRBV11-3 to TRBJ2-1; D is perhaps TRBD1 (6 bases). The CDR3 totals 14 residues. Germline V gene lookup returns CDR1 SGHNT and CDR2 YENEEA. V lost 5 bases and J lost 2, with 10 bases in between. CDR3 protein: CASSLGQPYNEQFF. The CDR3 DNA sequence: TGTGCCAGCAGCCTCGGACAGCCCTACAATGAGCAGTTCTTC.